This TCR beta chain was captured by sequencing in a study of T cells in Graves' hyperthyroidism and ophthalmopathy. Orbital computed tomography and thyroid ultrasound, together with serum TRAb and thyroxine and clinical symptoms, were used for diagnoses. This clonotype has a count of ten or more. From germline, CDR1 is LNHDA and CDR2 SQIVND (reference sequence). The CDR3 totals 15 residues. Trimming pared 1 base from V and 1 base from J, leaving 7 bases between. Amplified regions were TCR beta CDR3 sequences from RNA transcripts. HTBI primers were used for first-round RT-PCR of the TCR CDR3. TCRdb reprocessed the multiplex PCR reads with MiXCR, giving one entry per CDR3 protein. The repertoire holds 490,000 or so distinct CDR3 sequences, with approximately 49% as singletons.

The rearrangement joins TRBV19 to TRBJ2-2; a weak D match, TRBD2 (5 bases). The sequence was collected from an adult woman with Graves' disease, either hyperthyroidism or ophthalmopathy (not recorded which). Sequenced: peripheral blood or thyroid tissue (not recorded which). CDR3 protein: CASSIVSENTGELFF. CDR3 DNA sequence: TGTGCCAGTAGTATAGTTAGCGAGAACACCGGGGAGCTGTTTTTT.